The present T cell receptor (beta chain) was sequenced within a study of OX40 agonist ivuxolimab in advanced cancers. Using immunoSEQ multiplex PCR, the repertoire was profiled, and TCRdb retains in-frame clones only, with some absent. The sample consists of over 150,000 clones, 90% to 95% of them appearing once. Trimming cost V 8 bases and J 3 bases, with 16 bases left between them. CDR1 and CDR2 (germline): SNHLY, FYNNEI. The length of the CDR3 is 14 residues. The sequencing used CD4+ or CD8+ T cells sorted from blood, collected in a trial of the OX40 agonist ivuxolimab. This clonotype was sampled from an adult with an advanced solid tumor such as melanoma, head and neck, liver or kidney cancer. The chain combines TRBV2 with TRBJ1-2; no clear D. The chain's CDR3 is CASLLQTSHYGYTF. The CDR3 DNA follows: TGTGCCAGCTTGTTACAAACATCCCACTATGGCTACACCTTC.